The next 17 T cell receptor beta chains were all read from a single sample in a study of radiotherapy plus CTLA-4 blockade in lung cancer. Clones were read by immunoSEQ multiplex PCR, and TCRdb kept only the in-frame ones, dropping some. The profile shows tens of thousands of clones, over 80% of them singletons. Sequenced here: peripheral blood, sampled from a patient treated with radiotherapy plus ipilimumab. These receptors came from a human donor with non-small cell lung cancer that progressed on radiotherapy plus ipilimumab.

This clone was detected once. The chain carries TRBV2 and TRBJ2-1; 7 nucleotides line up with TRBD1. Per the germline V gene, CDR1 is SNHLY and CDR2 is FYNNEI. The CDR3 has 15 residues. V gave up 8 bases and J gave up 2 bases; unmatched junction bases: 9. The CDR3 region is CASGKTGLTYNEQFF. In DNA, the CDR3 is TGTGCCAGCGGCAAGACAGGGCTCACCTACAATGAGCAGTTCTTC.

This clone was seen a single time. The chain employs TRBV19 and TRBJ2-2; D is unresolved. CDR3 length: 12 amino acids. CDR1 and CDR2 (germline): LNHDA, SQIVND (reference sequence). Trimming pared 6 bases from V and 4 bases from J, leaving 6 bases between. CDR3 bases: TGTGCCAGTAGCCCCCTCACCGGGGAGCTGTTTTTT. Translation gives CASSPLTGELFF.

This chain uses TRBV18 with TRBJ2-7; TRBD1 matches at 9 bases. The CDR3 has 14 residues. The germline gives CDR1 KGHSH, CDR2 LQKENI. Trimming removed 6 bases from V and 0 bases from J; junction bases left unmatched: 3. CDR3 residues: CASSTGGDSYEQYF. The CDR3 DNA follows: TGTGCCAGCTCCACAGGGGGCGACTCCTACGAGCAGTACTTC.

The CDR3 region is CASSLGRTSYEQYF. CDR3 in DNA: TGCGCCAGCAGCTTGGGGAGGACAAGCTACGAGCAGTACTTC. The chain uses TRBV5-1 and TRBJ2-7, with D perhaps matching TRBD1 or TRBD2 (5 bases each). V lost 0 bases and J 3 bases, leaving 10 bases between the germline ends. The CDR3 covers 14 residues. The germline gives CDR1 SGHRS, CDR2 YFSETQ. Filled out from reference TRBV5-1 and TRBJ2-7, the complete variable domain reads KAGVTQTPRYLIKTRGQQVTLSCSPISGHRSVSWYQQTPGQGLQFLFEYFSETQRNKGNFPGRFSGRQFSNSRSEMNVSTLELGDSALYLCASSLGRTSYEQYFGPGTRLTVT.

This clone was counted a single time. The V and J genes are TRBV2 and TRBJ2-5; tentative D call: TRBD1 (5 bases). V shed 7 bases and J shed 2 bases, with 8 bases lying between them. Germline values: CDR1 SNHLY, CDR2 FYNNEI. The CDR3 length is 12 residues. The CDR3 DNA reads TGTGCCAGCACGACAGTGCAAGAGACCCAGTACTTC. This sequence encodes CASTTVQETQYF.

This clone was seen only a few times. The V call is TRBV5-6, the J call TRBJ2-3, with 8 bases identical to TRBD2. The germline CDR1 and CDR2 sequences are SGHDT and YYEEEE. J gave up 3 bases and V 6 bases, and 6 bases lay outside the gene matches. There are 14 residues in the CDR3. The CDR3 loop reads CASTPGLVTDTQYF. Here the CDR3 DNA reads TGTGCCAGCACCCCGGGACTAGTGACAGATACGCAGTATTTT.

This sequence joins TRBV12-5 and TRBJ2-2; no clear D gene. The V gene's germline CDR1 is LGHNT and CDR2 FRNRAP. This CDR3 contains 13 residues. Trimming removed 1 base from V and 6 bases from J, with 6 bases in between. CDR3 protein: CASGLGGPGELFF. As DNA, the CDR3 is TGTGCTAGTGGTTTGGGTGGTCCCGGGGAGCTGTTTTTT.

This clone was seen a handful of times. This rearrangement joins TRBV9 to TRBJ1-2; 7 bases match TRBD1. V lost 1 base and J lost 0; bases outside the gene matches: 6. The CDR3 has 16 amino acids. Germline CDR1 and CDR2: SGDLS and YYNGEE. The CDR3 DNA reads as TGTGCCAGCAGCGTACCCGGACAGGAAACTAACTATGGCTACACCTTC. It translates to CASSVPGQETNYGYTF.

The chain recombines TRBV19 with TRBJ1-4; 8 bases map to TRBD1. J lost 7 bases, V lost 4 bases, and 5 bases had no gene match. Germline V gene sequence: CDR1 LNHDA, CDR2 SQIVND (reference sequence). The CDR3 loop spans 14 amino acids. CDR3: CASSNQGAGEKLFF. The CDR3 DNA reads TGTGCCAGTAGTAACCAGGGGGCTGGTGAAAAACTGTTTTTT.

This clone came up a few times. The rearrangement uses TRBV2 and TRBJ2-3, with TRBD1 matching over 9 bases. The CDR3 runs 16 residues. V was pared by 5 bases and J by 0 bases, with 6 bases of the junction left unmatched. Looked up from germline, CDR1 is SNHLY and CDR2 is FYNNEI. Here the CDR3 DNA reads TGTGCCAGCAGTCCCCGGACAGGGGCGAGCACAGATACGCAGTATTTT. This translates into CASSPRTGASTDTQYF.

This rearrangement joins TRBV11-2 to TRBJ2-5, with D uncertain. The germline CDR1 and CDR2 sequences are SGHAT and FQNNGV. This CDR3 comprises 13 residues. Trimming cost V 3 bases and J 4 bases, with 9 bases left between them. The CDR3 bases are TGTGCCAGCAGCTTCACAGAGTTAGAGACCCAGTACTTC. Encoded protein: CASSFTELETQYF.

The chain is built from TRBV19 and TRBJ1-2, with TRBD1 matching over 7 bases. The CDR3 consists of 16 residues. The ends lost 9 bases at V and 1 base at J; junction bases unmatched: 14. Germline V gene sequence: CDR1 LNHDA, CDR2 SQIVND (reference sequence). The chain's CDR3 is CASGSPLGGFNYGYTF. Here the CDR3 DNA reads TGTGCCAGCGGCTCTCCCTTAGGGGGCTTTAACTATGGCTACACCTTC.

V usage is TRBV19 and J usage is TRBJ2-5, with TRBD1 as a possible D gene (6 bases). Per the germline V gene, CDR1 is LNHDA and CDR2 is SQIVND (reference sequence). Trimming left V 6 bases short and J 5 bases short, with 10 bases between. The CDR3 contains 12 residues. The CDR3 DNA sequence: TGTGCCAGTAGCCTCCAGGGGGAGACCCAGTACTTC. This codes for CASSLQGETQYF.

This rearrangement joins TRBV7-3 to TRBJ1-1; D is perhaps TRBD1 (5 bases). Per the germline V gene, CDR1 is SGHTA and CDR2 is FQGTGA. V was clipped by 5 bases and J by 5 bases, with 27 bases between them. The CDR3 sequence is 18 residues long. As DNA, the CDR3 is TGTGCCAGCAGCCCAGGGCCAACGAGGGCCAAAGGCGGGACTGAAGCTTTCTTT. Translated: CASSPGPTRAKGGTEAFF.

The V and J genes are TRBV5-6 and TRBJ1-5; no definite D call. V was cut by 0 bases and J by 6 bases, with 10 bases left in between. Germline CDR1 is SGHDT and CDR2 is YYEEEE. The length of the CDR3 is 14 residues. As DNA, the CDR3 is TGTGCCAGCAGCTTGGCTGGGGTGAGTCAGCCCCAGCATTTT. Amino acid sequence: CASSLAGVSQPQHF. Full variable domain (outside the CDR3, taken from reference TRBV5-6 and TRBJ1-5): DAGVTQSPTHLIKTRGQQVTLRCSPKSGHDTVSWYQQALGQGPQFIFQYYEEEERQRGNFPDRFSGHQFPNYSSELNVNALLLGDSALYLCASSLAGVSQPQHFGDGTRLSIL.

V and J are TRBV30 and TRBJ2-4, with 9 bases that match TRBD1. This CDR3 has 15 residues. Germline CDR1 is GTSNPN and CDR2 is SVGIG (reference sequence). Germline trimming cut 2 bases from V and 2 bases from J; bases unmatched to any gene: 4. Here the CDR3 reads CAWSYGQGTKNIQYF. The DNA for the CDR3 is TGTGCCTGGAGTTATGGACAGGGGACCAAAAACATTCAGTACTTC.

The V call is TRBV5-4, the J call TRBJ1-1; D remains unclear. Germline loops: CDR1 SGHNT, CDR2 YYREEE (reference sequence). This CDR3 has 11 residues. Trimming pared 6 bases from V and 4 bases from J, leaving 7 bases between. In DNA, the CDR3 is TGTGCCAGCAACGATGGCACTGAAGCTTTCTTT. Translation gives CASNDGTEAFF. The full variable domain, its missing parts supplied by reference TRBV5-4 and TRBJ1-1, is ETGVTQSPTHLIKTRGQQVTLRCSSQSGHNTVSWYQQALGQGPQFIFQYYREEENGRGNFPPRFSGLQFPNYSSELNVNALELDDSALYLCASNDGTEAFFGQGTRLTVV.